This T cell receptor beta chain was found in a study of blood T cell repertoires in COVID-19. V was clipped by 3 bases and J by 7 bases; unmatched bases: 6. Germline-derived CDR1 and CDR2 are SGHVS and FNYEAQ. This CDR3 is 14 amino acids long. Libraries were prepared by immunoSEQ multiplex PCR; TCRdb keeps only in-frame clonotypes and omits some of them. The repertoire consists of roughly 40,000 clones, with about 88% occurring once and the leading ten covering around a fifth. The sequencing sample was made of peripheral blood. The sequence came from a man in his forties or fifties in a cohort sampled during active COVID-19. The rearrangement uses TRBV7-6 and TRBJ2-1; TRBD2 matches at 7 bases. The CDR3 is CASSLDSGWNEQFF. CDR3 in DNA: TGTGCCAGCAGCTTGGATAGCGGGTGGAATGAGCAGTTCTTC. The full variable domain, completed using reference TRBV7-6 and TRBJ2-1, is GAGVSQSPRYKVTKRGQDVALRCDPISGHVSLYWYRQALGQGPEFLTYFNYEAQQDKSGLPNDRFSAERPEGSISTLTIQRTEQRDSAMYRCASSLDSGWNEQFFGPGTRLTVL.